This section outlines one T cell receptor (beta chain) sequence together with its context. This record comes from a study of blood T cell repertoires in COVID-19. Profiled with immunoSEQ multiplex PCR; TCRdb holds only in-frame clones, not every one. The top ten hold approximately 19% of the sample, which has some 100,000 clones, about 89% seen once. The CDR3 consists of 13 residues. The genes are TRBV7-5 and TRBJ1-1; the DNA was not used to check the table's D call, TRBD1. TRBV7-5 is annotated as a pseudogene. This receptor was taken from a human donor with acute or convalescent COVID-19. The donor label of this sample is uncertain. The specimen was peripheral blood. In DNA form, the CDR3 reads TGTGTCAGAAGCCAGGACAGATTTAAGTCAGCTTTCTTT. The encoded protein is CVRSQDRFKSAFF.